The clone carrying this TCR beta chain occurred a few times. This sample is drawn from a study of blood T cell repertoires in COVID-19. CDR3 size: 16 residues. J gave up 2 bases and V 7 bases, and 12 bases lay outside the gene matches. Germline V gene sequence: CDR1 SGHRS, CDR2 YFSETQ. This table comes from immunoSEQ multiplex PCR, and its TCRdb copy is limited to in-frame clones, with some not included. There are 250,000 or so clones in the sample; roughly 88% occur only once, and approximately 2% lies in the top ten. Sequencing was done on a sample of peripheral blood. This receptor was obtained from a man aged 40-49 years who had recovered from COVID-19. V is TRBV5-1 and J is TRBJ2-3; 8 bases are a match to TRBD2. CDR3 region: CASGYSGSPPTDTQYF. In DNA form, the CDR3 reads TGCGCCAGCGGATACAGCGGGAGCCCCCCCACAGATACGCAGTATTTT. Using reference TRBV5-1 and TRBJ2-3 for the parts outside the CDR3, the full variable domain is KAGVTQTPRYLIKTRGQQVTLSCSPISGHRSVSWYQQTPGQGLQFLFEYFSETQRNKGNFPGRFSGRQFSNSRSEMNVSTLELGDSALYLCASGYSGSPPTDTQYFGPGTRLTVL.